This TCR beta chain was obtained from a study of shared clonotypes between healthy human individuals. The CDR3 length is 15 residues. Deletions cut 1 base from V and 2 bases from J, with 10 bases between. Per the germline V gene, CDR1 is SGHTA and CDR2 is FQGNSA. Points from the study as a whole: Measured sharing among donors was expected to vary with sequencing depth.

Turning to this clone: Its cognate antigen is unknown.

This table comes from immunoSEQ multiplex PCR, and its TCRdb copy is limited to in-frame clones, with some not included. The sample yields 1,500,000 or so clones, around 98.5% seen once. The authors divided CD4+ cells into CD45RA+ naive and CD45RA-negative memory subsets. The sample comprised naive CD4+ T cells sorted from blood. Subset specified: CD45RA+ positively selected. V gene TRBV7-2 combines with J gene TRBJ2-3; tentatively, D is TRBD2 (6 bases). This TCR derives from a man aged 30 to 39 in good health. The CDR3 region has the DNA TGTGCCAGCAGCTTAGAGGGACTTATCACAGATACGCAGTATTTT. It yields the protein CASSLEGLITDTQYF.